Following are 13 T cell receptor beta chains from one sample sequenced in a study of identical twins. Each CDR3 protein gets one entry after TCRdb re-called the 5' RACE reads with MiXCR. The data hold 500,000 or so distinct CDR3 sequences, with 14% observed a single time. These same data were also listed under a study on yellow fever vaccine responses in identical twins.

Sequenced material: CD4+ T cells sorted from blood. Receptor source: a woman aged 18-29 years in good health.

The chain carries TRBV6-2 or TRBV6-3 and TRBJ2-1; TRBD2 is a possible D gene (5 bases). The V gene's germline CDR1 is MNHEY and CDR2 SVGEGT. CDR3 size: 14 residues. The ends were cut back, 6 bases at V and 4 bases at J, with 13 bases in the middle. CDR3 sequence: CASSFQPGYNEQFF. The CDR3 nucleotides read TGTGCCAGCAGCTTTCAGCCGGGATACAATGAGCAGTTCTTC.

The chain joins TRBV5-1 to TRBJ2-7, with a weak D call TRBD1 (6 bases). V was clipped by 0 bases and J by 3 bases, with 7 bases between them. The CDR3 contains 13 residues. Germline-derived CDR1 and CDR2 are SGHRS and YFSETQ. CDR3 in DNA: TGCGCCAGCAGCTTGGGACAGGTCTACGAGCAGTACTTC. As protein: CASSLGQVYEQYF.

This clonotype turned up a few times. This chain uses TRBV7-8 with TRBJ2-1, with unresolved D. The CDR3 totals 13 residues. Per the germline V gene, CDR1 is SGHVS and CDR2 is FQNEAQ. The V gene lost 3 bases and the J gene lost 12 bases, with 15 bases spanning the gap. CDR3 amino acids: CASSFRGLVGQFF. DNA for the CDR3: TGTGCCAGCAGCTTTCGTGGGCTCGTTGGGCAGTTCTTC.

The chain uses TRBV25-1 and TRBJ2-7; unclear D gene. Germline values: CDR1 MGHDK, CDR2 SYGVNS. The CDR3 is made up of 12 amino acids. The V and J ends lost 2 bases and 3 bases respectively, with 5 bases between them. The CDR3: CASSELFYEQYF. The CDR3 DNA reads TGTGCCAGCAGTGAACTCTTCTACGAGCAGTACTTC.

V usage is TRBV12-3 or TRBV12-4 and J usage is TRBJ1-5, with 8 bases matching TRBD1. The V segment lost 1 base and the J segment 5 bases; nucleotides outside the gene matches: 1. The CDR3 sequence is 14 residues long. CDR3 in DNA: TGTGCCAGCAGTTTAGACAGGGGGTATCAGCCCCAGCATTTT. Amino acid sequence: CASSLDRGYQPQHF.

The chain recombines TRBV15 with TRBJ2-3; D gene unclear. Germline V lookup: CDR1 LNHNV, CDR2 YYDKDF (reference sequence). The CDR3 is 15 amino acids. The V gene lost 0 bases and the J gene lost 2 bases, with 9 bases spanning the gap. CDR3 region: CATSRDSDTTDTQYF. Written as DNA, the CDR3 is TGTGCCACCAGCAGAGATTCCGACACCACAGATACGCAGTATTTT.

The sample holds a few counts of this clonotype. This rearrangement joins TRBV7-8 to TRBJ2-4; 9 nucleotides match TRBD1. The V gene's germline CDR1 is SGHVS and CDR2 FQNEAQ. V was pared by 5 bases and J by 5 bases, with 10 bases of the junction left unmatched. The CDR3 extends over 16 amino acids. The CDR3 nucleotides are TGTGCCAGCAGCCCTCGGGACAGGGTAGTAGAAAACATTCAGTACTTC. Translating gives CASSPRDRVVENIQYF. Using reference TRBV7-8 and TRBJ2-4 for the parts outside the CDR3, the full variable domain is GAGVSQSPRYKVAKRGQDVALRCDPISGHVSLFWYQQALGQGPEFLTYFQNEAQLDKSGLPSDRFFAERPEGSVSTLKIQRTQQEDSAVYLCASSPRDRVVENIQYFGAGTRLSVL.

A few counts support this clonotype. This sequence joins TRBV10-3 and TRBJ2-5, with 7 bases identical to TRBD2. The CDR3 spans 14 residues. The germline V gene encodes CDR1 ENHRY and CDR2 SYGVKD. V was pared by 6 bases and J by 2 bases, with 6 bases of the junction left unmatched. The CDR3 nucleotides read TGTGCCATCAGGTCGGGAGGCTCTCAAGAGACCCAGTACTTC. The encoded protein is CAIRSGGSQETQYF.

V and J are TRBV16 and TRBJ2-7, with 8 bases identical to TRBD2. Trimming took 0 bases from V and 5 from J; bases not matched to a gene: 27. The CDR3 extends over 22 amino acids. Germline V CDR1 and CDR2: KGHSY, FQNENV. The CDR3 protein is CASSQSAGSIPFLGTRLHEQYF. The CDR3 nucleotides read TGTGCCAGCAGCCAATCGGCGGGGTCGATTCCGTTCCTGGGGACTAGACTCCACGAGCAGTACTTC.

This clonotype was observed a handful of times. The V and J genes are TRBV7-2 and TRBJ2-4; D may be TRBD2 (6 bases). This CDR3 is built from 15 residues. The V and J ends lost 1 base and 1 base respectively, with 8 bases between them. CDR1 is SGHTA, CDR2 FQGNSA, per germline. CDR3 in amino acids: CASSLGTSAKNIQYF. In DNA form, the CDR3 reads TGTGCCAGCAGCTTAGGCACTAGCGCCAAAAACATTCAGTACTTC.

CDR3 amino acids: CASSYDFTDTQYF. The CDR3 DNA follows: TGTGCCAGCAGTTATGATTTCACAGATACGCAGTATTTT. This sequence joins TRBV6-6 and TRBJ2-3; no firm D call. V shed 3 bases and J shed 2 bases, with 6 bases lying between them. The germline V gene encodes CDR1 MNHNY and CDR2 SVGAGI (reference sequence). This CDR3 comprises 13 residues.

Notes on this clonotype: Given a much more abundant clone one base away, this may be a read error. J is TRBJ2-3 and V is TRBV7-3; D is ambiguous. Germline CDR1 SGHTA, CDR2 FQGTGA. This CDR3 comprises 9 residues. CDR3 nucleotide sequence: TGTGCCGGCAGCTCCCCTCAGTATTTT. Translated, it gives CAGSSPQYF.

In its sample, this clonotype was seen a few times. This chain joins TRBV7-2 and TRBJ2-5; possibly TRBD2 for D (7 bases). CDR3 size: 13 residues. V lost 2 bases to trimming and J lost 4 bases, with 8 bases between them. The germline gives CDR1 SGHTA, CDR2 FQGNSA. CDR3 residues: CASSLRGAETQYF. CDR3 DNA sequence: TGTGCCAGCAGCTTACGGGGGGCAGAGACCCAGTACTTC.